One and the same sample provided the 24 T cell receptor beta chains below, sequenced in a study of shared clonotypes between healthy human individuals. TCRdb keeps only in-frame clones here, not all; method: immunoSEQ multiplex PCR. The sample includes 2 million to 2.5 million clones, 80% to 95% of them seen just once. Sequenced: naive CD4+ T cells from PBMCs. Stated subset: CD45RA+ positively selected. These receptors all stem from a man aged 18 to 30 in good health. Some clones in this sample may be carry-over from other donors' samples.

This clone was recorded only once. Within the sample, other DNA sequences also encode this same CDR3. V and J are TRBV28 and TRBJ2-3, with D tentatively TRBD2 (5 bases). The CDR3 sequence is 15 residues long. V was pared by 6 bases and J by 1 base, with 14 bases between. In germline, CDR1 is MDHEN, CDR2 SYDVKM. CDR3 amino acids: CASSLGGGGTDTQYF. For the CDR3, the DNA is TGTGCCAGCAGCTTAGGAGGTGGAGGCACAGATACGCAGTATTTT.

In the case of this clone: Other DNA sequences from this sample encode an identical CDR3 as well. V usage is TRBV5-1 and J usage is TRBJ1-1, with 7 bases fitting TRBD1. Germline CDR1 SGHRS, CDR2 YFSETQ. V dropped 3 bases and J dropped 3; count of bases not matched to a gene: 5. The CDR3 is 14 amino acids. The CDR3, as DNA: TGCGCCAGCAGCTCGCAGGGGGGAGACACTGAAGCTTTCTTT. This sequence encodes CASSSQGGDTEAFF.

About this clone itself: Other DNA variants within this sample encode the same CDR3. V usage is TRBV9 and J usage is TRBJ2-1, with 11 bases matching TRBD2. This CDR3 is 16 amino acids long. The germline CDR1 and CDR2 sequences are SGDLS and YYNGEE. The J segment lost 4 bases and the V segment lost 0 bases, leaving 3 bases of the junction unmatched. CDR3 amino acids: CASSVVGTSGYNEQFF. Here the CDR3 DNA reads TGTGCCAGCAGCGTAGTTGGGACTAGCGGATACAATGAGCAGTTCTTC.

This chain links TRBV4-2 with TRBJ2-5; D call uncertain. V was trimmed by 0 bases and J by 1 base, leaving 12 bases between them. This CDR3 has 16 residues. CDR1 is LGHNA, CDR2 YNFKEQ, per germline. CDR3 bases: TGTGCCAGCAGCCAAGAGATGTCCGTAGGCCAAGAGACCCAGTACTTC. Translating it yields CASSQEMSVGQETQYF.

The V and J genes are TRBV4-2 and TRBJ1-5, with 8 nucleotides matching TRBD1. This CDR3 has 14 amino acids. Per the germline V gene, CDR1 is LGHNA and CDR2 is YNFKEQ. The junction had 4 bases not matched to a gene; V was cut back by 3 bases and J by 6 bases. The CDR3 here is CASSHSGGGQPQHF. Here the CDR3 DNA reads TGTGCCAGCAGCCATTCAGGGGGCGGTCAGCCCCAGCATTTT.

V is TRBV28 and J is TRBJ2-2; TRBD1 matches 7 bases. With 6 bases clipped from V and 8 bases from J, the junction kept 9 bases outside the gene matches. This CDR3 contains 14 residues. CDR1 MDHEN and CDR2 SYDVKM come from the germline V gene. CDR3 nucleotide sequence: TGTGCCAGCAGCCTGACAGGGTATGGAGGGGAGCTGTTTTTT. This codes for CASSLTGYGGELFF.

The chain has TRBV11-2 and TRBJ1-1; TRBD1 agrees at 8 bases. CDR1 is SGHAT, CDR2 FQNNGV, per germline. Trimming cost V 4 bases and J 1 base; bases outside gene matches: 5. CDR3 length: 15 amino acids. CDR3 DNA: TGTGCCAGCAGCTCCCGGACAGGGAAGAACACTGAAGCTTTCTTT. Translation gives CASSSRTGKNTEAFF.

CDR3 loop: CASRPWDLNQPQHF. CDR3 nucleotides: TGTGCCAGCAGGCCGTGGGACCTTAATCAGCCCCAGCATTTT. The genes are TRBV28 and TRBJ1-5; perhaps TRBD1 as D (5 bases). V dropped 6 bases and J dropped 4 bases, with 13 bases sitting between them. Germline V gene lookup returns CDR1 MDHEN and CDR2 SYDVKM. The CDR3 runs 14 residues.

This clone occurred a few times. The chain couples TRBV2 to TRBJ1-2; 8 bases map to TRBD1. The V and J ends lost 4 bases and 3 bases, in that order; junction bases with no gene match: 4. The CDR3 totals 14 residues. Germline V gene sequence: CDR1 SNHLY, CDR2 FYNNEI. This CDR3 reads CASSAQTGDYGYTF. The CDR3 nucleotides read TGTGCCAGCAGTGCCCAGACAGGGGACTATGGCTACACCTTC.

The chain carries TRBV5-4 and TRBJ2-7, with D unclear. The CDR3 consists of 14 residues. V was trimmed by 4 bases and J by 0 bases, leaving 11 bases between them. CDR1 SGHNT and CDR2 YYREEE come from the germline V gene (reference sequence). As DNA, the CDR3 is TGTGCCAGCAGCCCCGGACCGGACTCCTACGAGCAGTACTTC. Translated, it gives CASSPGPDSYEQYF.

V usage is TRBV4-2 and J usage is TRBJ2-1; tentative D call: TRBD2 (5 bases). Between the trimmed V and J ends, which lost 2 bases and 0 bases, there was a span of 8 bases. This CDR3 is built from 15 residues. CDR1 LGHNA and CDR2 YNFKEQ come from the germline V gene. CDR3 sequence (DNA): TGTGCCAGCAGCCAAAGACTACTCTCCTACAATGAGCAGTTCTTC. Translation gives CASSQRLLSYNEQFF.

The rearrangement joins TRBV4-2 to TRBJ2-5; tentative D call: TRBD1 (5 bases). The germline gives CDR1 LGHNA, CDR2 YNFKEQ. The CDR3 runs 13 residues. Trimming removed 2 bases at V and 4 bases at J, with 8 bases between. CDR3 sequence: CASSQFQGETQYF. The CDR3 coding sequence is TGTGCCAGCAGCCAATTCCAGGGAGAGACCCAGTACTTC.

The chain employs TRBV7-8 and TRBJ2-5, with D perhaps matching TRBD2 (6 bases). CDR3 length: 16 residues. Trimming cost V 2 bases and J 5 bases, with 18 bases left between them. The germline V gene has CDR1 SGHVS and CDR2 FQNEAQ. CDR3 in amino acids: CASSLFGGVQLETQYF. In DNA, the CDR3 is TGTGCCAGCAGCTTATTCGGGGGTGTTCAGTTGGAGACCCAGTACTTC.

The CDR3 sequence: CSASPAREAFF. CDR3 nucleotide sequence: TGCAGTGCTAGCCCCGCCCGTGAAGCTTTCTTT. This chain uses TRBV20-1 with TRBJ1-1; no reliable D call. Germline CDR1 and CDR2: DFQATT and SNEGSKA (reference sequence). The V gene lost 3 bases and the J gene lost 7 bases, with 9 bases spanning the gap. The CDR3 has 11 residues.

This clone has only one observation. This chain joins TRBV5-4 and TRBJ1-4, with D perhaps TRBD1 (5 bases). Germline loops: CDR1 SGHNT, CDR2 YYREEE (reference sequence). V lost 2 bases and J lost 8, with 16 bases in between. This CDR3 region has 15 residues. The CDR3 sequence: CASSLAGTAPEKLFF. The CDR3, as DNA: TGTGCCAGCAGCTTAGCCGGGACCGCCCCGGAAAAACTGTTTTTT.

V is TRBV20-1 and J is TRBJ2-1; the D gene is possibly TRBD1 (5 bases). CDR3 length: 10 amino acids. Trimming took off 7 bases at V and 9 bases at J, with 10 bases between the two ends. Germline CDR1 DFQATT, CDR2 SNEGSKA (reference sequence). CDR3 DNA sequence: TGCAGTGTCCCAAGGGGTGAGCAGTTCTTC. This gives the protein CSVPRGEQFF.

The J gene is TRBJ2-3, the V gene TRBV29-1; 7 bases line up with TRBD2. Germline assignment: CDR1 SQVTM and CDR2 ANQGSEA. Germline trimming cut 6 bases from V and 5 bases from J; bases unmatched to any gene: 11. The CDR3 contains 14 residues. The CDR3 DNA reads TGCAGCGTGGTAGGGCGGGAGCTCAAAGATACGCAGTATTTT. Its translation is CSVVGRELKDTQYF.

Remarks on this clone: The same CDR3 also results from other DNA sequences found in this sample. The chain is built from TRBV18 and TRBJ2-7, with unresolved D. CDR3 length: 11 residues. Germline lookup yields CDR1 KGHSH and CDR2 LQKENI. V shed 5 bases and J shed 2 bases, with 4 bases lying between them. The CDR3, as DNA: TGTGCCAGCTCATTGCCCTACGAGCAGTACTTC. This codes for CASSLPYEQYF.

V is TRBV19 and J is TRBJ1-1, with 7 bases lining up with TRBD1. Per germline, CDR1 LNHDA and CDR2 SQIVND (reference sequence). The CDR3 totals 15 residues. V was clipped by 4 bases and J by 1 base; unmatched bases: 6. CDR3: CASSTLQGSNTEAFF. In DNA, the CDR3 is TGTGCCAGTAGTACACTACAGGGGTCGAACACTGAAGCTTTCTTT.

The chain recombines TRBV6-6 with TRBJ2-7, with D hard to call. V was clipped by 4 bases and J by 3 bases, with 10 bases between them. CDR1 and CDR2 (germline): MNHNY, SVGAGI (reference sequence). The CDR3 runs 13 residues. DNA of the CDR3: TGTGCCAGCAGTTTGTCTAGAAGCTACGAGCAGTACTTC. It translates to CASSLSRSYEQYF.

This clone showed up just once. V usage is TRBV29-1 and J usage is TRBJ2-7; maybe TRBD2 (6 bases). Germline V gene data show CDR1 as SQVTM and CDR2 as ANQGSEA. V lost 3 bases, J lost 6 bases, and 15 bases lay in between. This CDR3 region has 13 residues. CDR3 protein: CSVDLVGGREQYF. Written as DNA, the CDR3 is TGCAGCGTTGACCTCGTGGGAGGTCGCGAGCAGTACTTC.

The chain employs TRBV15 and TRBJ2-1; D remains ambiguous. Germline values: CDR1 LNHNV, CDR2 YYDKDF (reference sequence). The CDR3 extends over 16 amino acids. V lost 0 bases and J 8 bases, leaving 17 bases between the germline ends. The CDR3 bases are TGTGCCACCAGCAGAGATCAAGCGCCTCCCGGGTATGAGCAGTTCTTC. This translates into CATSRDQAPPGYEQFF.

The V call is TRBV29-1, the J call TRBJ1-4; the match to TRBD1 covers 7 bases. The CDR3 sequence is 13 residues long. Germline V gene data show CDR1 as SQVTM and CDR2 as ANQGSEA. The ends lost 7 bases at V and 8 bases at J; junction bases unmatched: 10. The CDR3 DNA reads TGCAGCGCGACCGACAGGGACACGGAAAAACTGTTTTTT. Amino acid sequence: CSATDRDTEKLFF.

The chain recombines TRBV19 with TRBJ1-5, with TRBD1 matching over 11 bases. The germline gives CDR1 LNHDA, CDR2 SQIVND (reference sequence). V shed 5 bases, J shed 0 bases, and the junction held 9 bases outside the gene matches. This CDR3 comprises 18 residues. The CDR3 DNA follows: TGTGCCAGTAGTCGGATGGACAGGGGGCCGTCTAGCAATCAGCCCCAGCATTTT. Translating gives CASSRMDRGPSSNQPQHF.